A single TCR beta chain is shown here with its context. Germline CDR1 is SGHRS and CDR2 is YFSETQ. V was pared by 2 bases and J by 5 bases, with 5 bases of the junction left unmatched. This CDR3 is 15 amino acids long. Assay: immunoSEQ multiplex PCR; the TCRdb copy retains only in-frame clones and omits some. The data show 80,000 to 130,000 clones, with about 94% seen just once and more than 0.8% held by the top ten. This specimen comes from a study of T cell changes during pregnancy in multiple sclerosis. This receptor was obtained from a female donor with multiple sclerosis, enrolled in a pregnancy study. The chain employs TRBV5-1 and TRBJ2-3; TRBD2 aligns across 10 bases. The starting material was peripheral blood, obtained before pregnancy. Here the CDR3 reads CASSFIAGGIDTQYF. The CDR3 nucleotides are TGCGCCAGCAGCTTCATAGCGGGAGGTATAGATACGCAGTATTTT.